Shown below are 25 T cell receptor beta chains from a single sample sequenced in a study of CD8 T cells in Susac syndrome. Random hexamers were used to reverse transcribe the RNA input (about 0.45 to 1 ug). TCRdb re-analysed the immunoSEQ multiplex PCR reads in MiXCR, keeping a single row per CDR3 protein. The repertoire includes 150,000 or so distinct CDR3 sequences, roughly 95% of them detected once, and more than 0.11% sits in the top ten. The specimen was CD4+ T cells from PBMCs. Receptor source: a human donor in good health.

The CDR3: CASSLKPDRVYEQYF. The CDR3 nucleotides read TGTGCCAGCAGCTTAAAACCTGACAGGGTCTACGAGCAGTACTTC. The chain is built from TRBV7-6 and TRBJ2-7; 7 bases are shared with TRBD1. The V gene end was trimmed by 2 bases and the J gene end by 3 bases; junction bases not matched to a gene: 7. CDR1 and CDR2 from the germline V gene are SGHVS and FNYEAQ. This CDR3 spans 15 amino acids.

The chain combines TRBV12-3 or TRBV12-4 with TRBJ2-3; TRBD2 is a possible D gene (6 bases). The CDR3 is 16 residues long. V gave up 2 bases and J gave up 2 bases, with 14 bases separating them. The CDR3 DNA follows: TGTGCCAGCAGTTTACTGGGGGGAGGATTCACAGATACGCAGTATTTT. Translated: CASSLLGGGFTDTQYF.

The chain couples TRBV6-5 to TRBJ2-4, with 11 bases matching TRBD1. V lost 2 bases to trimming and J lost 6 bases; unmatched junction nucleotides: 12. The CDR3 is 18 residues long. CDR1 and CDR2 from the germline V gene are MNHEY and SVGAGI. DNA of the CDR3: TGTGCCAGCAGTTACACCAAATTCATCGGGACAGGGGGAAACATTCAGTACTTC. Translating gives CASSYTKFIGTGGNIQYF.

The CDR3 loop is CASIKAGGHNEQFF. CDR3 sequence (DNA): TGTGCCAGCATAAAAGCGGGGGGGCACAATGAGCAGTTCTTC. This rearrangement joins TRBV6-2 or TRBV6-3 to TRBJ2-1; 10 bases map to TRBD2. V dropped 7 bases and J dropped 5; count of bases not matched to a gene: 5. Germline V gene sequence: CDR1 MNHEY, CDR2 SVGEGT. The CDR3 length is 14 residues.

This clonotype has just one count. CDR3 sequence: CASSEGQGEQYF. CDR3 DNA: TGTGCCAGCAGCGAAGGACAGGGAGAACAGTACTTC. The chain employs TRBV14 and TRBJ2-4; 8 nucleotides match TRBD1. Germline loops: CDR1 SGHDN, CDR2 FVKESK. V trimming: 5 bases; J trimming: 13 bases; junction bases outside the gene matches: 7. This CDR3 has 12 amino acids.

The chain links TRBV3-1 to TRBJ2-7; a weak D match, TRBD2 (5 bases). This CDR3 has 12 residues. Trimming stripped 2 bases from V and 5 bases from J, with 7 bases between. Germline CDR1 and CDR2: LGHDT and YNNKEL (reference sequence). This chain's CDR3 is CASSQLADEQYF. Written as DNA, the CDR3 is TGTGCCAGCAGCCAACTAGCCGACGAGCAGTACTTC.

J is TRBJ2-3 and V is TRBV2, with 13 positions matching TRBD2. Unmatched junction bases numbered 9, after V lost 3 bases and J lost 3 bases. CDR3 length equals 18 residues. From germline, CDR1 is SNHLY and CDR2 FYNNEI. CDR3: CASSEAVGLAGKTDTQYF. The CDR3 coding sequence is TGTGCCAGCAGTGAGGCGGTGGGACTAGCGGGGAAAACAGATACGCAGTATTTT.

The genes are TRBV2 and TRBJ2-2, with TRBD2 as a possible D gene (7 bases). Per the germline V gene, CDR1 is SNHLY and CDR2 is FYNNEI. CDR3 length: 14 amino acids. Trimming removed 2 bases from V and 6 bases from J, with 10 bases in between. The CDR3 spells CASSERGGAGELFF. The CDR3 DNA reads TGTGCCAGCAGTGAACGCGGGGGCGCCGGGGAGCTGTTTTTT.

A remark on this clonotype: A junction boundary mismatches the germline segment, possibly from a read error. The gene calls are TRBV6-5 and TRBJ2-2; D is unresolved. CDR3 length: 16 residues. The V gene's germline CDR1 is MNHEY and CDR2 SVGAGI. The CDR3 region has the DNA TGTGCCGGCAGTTACTCGAGGTTTCTCAACACCGGGGAGCTGTTTTTT. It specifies CAGSYSRFLNTGELFF.

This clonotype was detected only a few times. The CDR3 here is CASSSQGLNTEAFF. CDR3 nucleotides: TGTGCCAGCTCATCACAGGGGCTTAACACTGAAGCTTTCTTT. The chain links TRBV18 to TRBJ1-1, with 7 nucleotides matching TRBD1. J lost 2 bases, V lost 5 bases, and 5 bases had no gene match. The CDR3 runs to 14 residues. Looked up from germline, CDR1 is KGHSH and CDR2 is LQKENI.

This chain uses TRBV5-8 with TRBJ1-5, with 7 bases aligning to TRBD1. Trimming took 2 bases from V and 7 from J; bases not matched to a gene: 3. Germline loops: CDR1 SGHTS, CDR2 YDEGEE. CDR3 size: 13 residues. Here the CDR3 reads CASSFDRAQPQHF. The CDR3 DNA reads TGTGCCAGCAGCTTCGACAGGGCCCAGCCCCAGCATTTT.

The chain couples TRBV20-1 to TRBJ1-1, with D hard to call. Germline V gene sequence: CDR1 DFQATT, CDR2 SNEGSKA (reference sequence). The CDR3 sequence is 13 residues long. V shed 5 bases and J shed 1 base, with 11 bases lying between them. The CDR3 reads CSALQDWNTEAFF. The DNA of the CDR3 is TGCAGTGCTCTTCAGGACTGGAACACTGAAGCTTTCTTT.

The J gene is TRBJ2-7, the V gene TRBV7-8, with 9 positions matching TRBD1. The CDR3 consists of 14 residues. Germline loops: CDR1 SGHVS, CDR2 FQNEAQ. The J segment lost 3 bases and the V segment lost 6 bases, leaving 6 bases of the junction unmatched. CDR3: CASRAPGQGYEQYF. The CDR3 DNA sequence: TGTGCCAGCAGGGCCCCGGGACAGGGCTACGAGCAGTACTTC.

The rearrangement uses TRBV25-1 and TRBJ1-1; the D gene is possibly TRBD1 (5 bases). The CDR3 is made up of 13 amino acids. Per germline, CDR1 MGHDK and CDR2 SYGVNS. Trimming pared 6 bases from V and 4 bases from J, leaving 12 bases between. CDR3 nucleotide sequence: TGTGCCAGCAGGTGGGGCGGCGGCACTGAAGCTTTCTTT. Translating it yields CASRWGGGTEAFF. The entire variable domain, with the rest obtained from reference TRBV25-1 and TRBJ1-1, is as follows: EADIYQTPRYLVIGTGKKITLECSQTMGHDKMYWYQQDPGMELHLIHYSYGVNSTEKGDLSSESTVSRIRTEHFPLTLESARPSHTSQYLCASRWGGGTEAFFGQGTRLTVV.

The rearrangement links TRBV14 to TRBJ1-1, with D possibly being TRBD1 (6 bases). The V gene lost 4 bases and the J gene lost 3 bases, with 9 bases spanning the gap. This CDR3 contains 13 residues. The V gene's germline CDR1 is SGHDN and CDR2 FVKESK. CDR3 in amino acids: CASSRQGYTEAFF. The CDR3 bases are TGTGCCAGCAGCCGCCAGGGGTACACTGAAGCTTTCTTT.

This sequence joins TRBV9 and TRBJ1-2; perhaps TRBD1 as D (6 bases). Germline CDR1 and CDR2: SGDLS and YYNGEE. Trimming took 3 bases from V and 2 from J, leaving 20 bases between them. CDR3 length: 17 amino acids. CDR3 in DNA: TGTGCCAGCAGCGAAAGGCTCTGGACAGACGAGAACTATGGCTACACCTTC. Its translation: CASSERLWTDENYGYTF.

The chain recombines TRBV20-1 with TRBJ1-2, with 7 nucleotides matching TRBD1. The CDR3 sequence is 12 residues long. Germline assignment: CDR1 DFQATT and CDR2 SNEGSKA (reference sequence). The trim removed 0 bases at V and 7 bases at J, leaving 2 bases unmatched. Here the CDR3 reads CSARDSGGGYTF. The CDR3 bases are TGCAGTGCTAGAGATTCAGGGGGTGGCTACACCTTC.

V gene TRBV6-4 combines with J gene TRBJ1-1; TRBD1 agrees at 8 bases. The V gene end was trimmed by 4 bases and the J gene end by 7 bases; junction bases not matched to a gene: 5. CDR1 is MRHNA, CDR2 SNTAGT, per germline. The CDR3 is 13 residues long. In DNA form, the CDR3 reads TGTGCCAGCAGTGTCACCGACAGGGGTGAAGCTTTCTTT. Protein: CASSVTDRGEAFF.

CDR3 region: CASSLLSGGADTQYF. The CDR3 region has the DNA TGTGCCAGCAGCTTGCTCTCGGGGGGGGCTGATACGCAGTATTTT. The chain employs TRBV5-4 and TRBJ2-3; 8 nucleotides line up with TRBD2. The germline CDR1 and CDR2 sequences are SGHNT and YYREEE (reference sequence). J gave up 6 bases and V 1 base, and 7 bases lay outside the gene matches. The CDR3 contains 15 residues.

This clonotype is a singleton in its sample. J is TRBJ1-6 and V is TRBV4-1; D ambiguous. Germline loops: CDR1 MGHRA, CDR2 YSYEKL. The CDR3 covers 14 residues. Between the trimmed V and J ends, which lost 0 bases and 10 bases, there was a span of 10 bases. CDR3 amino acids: CASSQEGRGSPLHF. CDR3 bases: TGCGCCAGCAGCCAAGAGGGGAGAGGGTCACCCCTCCACTTT.

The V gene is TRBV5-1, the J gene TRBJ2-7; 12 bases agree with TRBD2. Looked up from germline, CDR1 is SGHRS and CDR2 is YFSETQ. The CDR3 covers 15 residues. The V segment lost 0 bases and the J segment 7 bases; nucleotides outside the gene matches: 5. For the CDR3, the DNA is TGCGCCAGCAGCTTGGATGGACTAGCGGGGAGGGAGCAGTACTTC. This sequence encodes CASSLDGLAGREQYF.

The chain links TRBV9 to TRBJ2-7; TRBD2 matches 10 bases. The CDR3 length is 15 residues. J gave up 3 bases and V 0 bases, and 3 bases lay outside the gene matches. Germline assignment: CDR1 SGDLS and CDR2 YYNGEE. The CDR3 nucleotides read TGTGCCAGCAGCGTAGGAGGACTAGCGGACTACGAGCAGTACTTC. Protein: CASSVGGLADYEQYF.

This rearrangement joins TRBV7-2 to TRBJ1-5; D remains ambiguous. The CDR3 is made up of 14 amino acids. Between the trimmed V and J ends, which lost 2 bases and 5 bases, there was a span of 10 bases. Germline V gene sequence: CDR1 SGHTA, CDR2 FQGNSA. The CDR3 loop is CASSLTVSDQPQHF. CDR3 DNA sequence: TGTGCCAGCAGCTTAACAGTATCGGATCAGCCCCAGCATTTT.

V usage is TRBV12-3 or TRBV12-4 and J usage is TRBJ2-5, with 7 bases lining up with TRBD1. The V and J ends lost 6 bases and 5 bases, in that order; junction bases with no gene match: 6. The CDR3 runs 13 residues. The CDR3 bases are TGTGCCAGCAGAGGGGGCAGTTTGGAGACCCAGTACTTC. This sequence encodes CASRGGSLETQYF.

Written as DNA, the CDR3 is TGTGCCAGCAGCCAAGGTTATCGAGACACTGAAGCTTTCTTT. It is translated as CASSQGYRDTEAFF. The rearrangement links TRBV3-1 to TRBJ1-1; D is uncertain. The CDR3 consists of 14 residues. Germline V gene sequence: CDR1 LGHDT, CDR2 YNNKEL (reference sequence). V was shortened by 1 base and J by 3 bases, with 9 bases between the two germline ends.